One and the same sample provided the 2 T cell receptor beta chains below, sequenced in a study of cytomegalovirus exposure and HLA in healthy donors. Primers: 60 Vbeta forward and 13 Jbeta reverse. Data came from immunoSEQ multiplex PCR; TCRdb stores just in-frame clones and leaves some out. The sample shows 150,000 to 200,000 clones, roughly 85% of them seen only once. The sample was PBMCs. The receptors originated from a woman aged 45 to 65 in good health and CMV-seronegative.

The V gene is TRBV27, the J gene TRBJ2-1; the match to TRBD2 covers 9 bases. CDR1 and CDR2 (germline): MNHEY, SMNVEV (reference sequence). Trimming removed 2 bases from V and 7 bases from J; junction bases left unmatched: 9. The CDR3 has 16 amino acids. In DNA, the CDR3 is TGTGCCAGCAGTTTAGTTGGGCTAGCGGGAAGAAATGAGCAGTTCTTC. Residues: CASSLVGLAGRNEQFF.

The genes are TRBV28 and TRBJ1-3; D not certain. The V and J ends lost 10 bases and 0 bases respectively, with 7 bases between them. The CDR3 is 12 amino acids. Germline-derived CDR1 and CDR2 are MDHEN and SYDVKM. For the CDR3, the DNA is TGTGCCACCCAACACTCTGGAAACACCATATATTTT. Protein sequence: CATQHSGNTIYF.